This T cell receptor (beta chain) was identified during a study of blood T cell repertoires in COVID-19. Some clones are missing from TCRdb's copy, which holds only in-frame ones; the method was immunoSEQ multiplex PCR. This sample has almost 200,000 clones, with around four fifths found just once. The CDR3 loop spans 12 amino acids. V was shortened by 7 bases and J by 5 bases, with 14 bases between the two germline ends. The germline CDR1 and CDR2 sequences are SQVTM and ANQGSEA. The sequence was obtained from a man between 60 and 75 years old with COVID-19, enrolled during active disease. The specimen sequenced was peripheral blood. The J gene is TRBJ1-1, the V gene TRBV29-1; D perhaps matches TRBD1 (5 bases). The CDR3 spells CSALAGVTEAFF. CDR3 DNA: TGCAGCGCCCTGGCGGGGGTAACTGAAGCTTTCTTT.